The 9 T cell receptor beta chains listed next were all sequenced from one sample in a study of blood T cells in healthy people across ages. Sample-barcoded 5' priming and a J-beta primer mix drove a second PCR of roughly 7 to 11 cycles. TCRdb re-derived calls from the 5' RACE reads in MiXCR, one entry per CDR3 protein. The data show 1.5 million to 2 million distinct CDR3 sequences, roughly 52% seen once. Input material: blood. All receptors derive from a woman in her thirties or forties in good health.

This clonotype appeared a few times. The V call is TRBV4-3, the J call TRBJ2-4; D not resolved. The end of the DNA aligns better with TRBJ2-7, so the J call may be wrong. The length of the CDR3 is 13 residues. CDR1 and CDR2 from the germline V gene are LGHNA and YSLEER. CDR3 sequence (DNA): TGCGCCAGCAGCCAAGAGGAAAGATGCGAGCAGTACTTC. Translation: CASSQEERCEQYF.

V gene TRBV4-2 combines with J gene TRBJ2-3; D is undetermined. V was shortened by 0 bases and J by 14 bases, with 15 bases between the two germline ends. Germline values: CDR1 LGHNA, CDR2 YNFKEQ. The CDR3 loop spans 13 amino acids. As DNA, the CDR3 is TGTGCCAGCAGCCAAGATCTGGAAACTACAAGGTATTTT. Its protein product is CASSQDLETTRYF.

The chain recombines TRBV7-6 with TRBJ2-7; D perhaps matches TRBD2 (7 bases). Per germline, CDR1 SGHVS and CDR2 FNYEAQ. The CDR3 extends over 16 amino acids. V lost 2 bases and J lost 0, with 14 bases in between. The CDR3 coding sequence is TGTGCCAGCAGCTTAATGGGGGGGGCAGCCTCCTACGAGCAGTACTTC. It codes for CASSLMGGAASYEQYF.

This clonotype was seen only a few times. The chain has TRBV25-1 and TRBJ2-7, with D possibly TRBD1 on 5 matching bases. Deletions cut 1 base from V and 2 bases from J, with 12 bases between. The CDR3 has 15 amino acids. Germline V lookup: CDR1 MGHDK, CDR2 SYGVNS. The CDR3 coding sequence is TGTGCCAGCAGTGAATCCAGGGCCTTCACCTACGAGCAGTACTTC. Translation gives CASSESRAFTYEQYF.

The genes are TRBV27 and TRBJ1-5; D is unclear. The V end was cut by 2 bases, the J end by 0 bases, with 8 bases between. The CDR3 consists of 15 residues. Germline V CDR1 and CDR2: MNHEY, SMNVEV (reference sequence). The CDR3 sequence is CASSLHRNSNQPQHF. The DNA for the CDR3 is TGTGCCAGCAGTTTACACAGAAATAGCAATCAGCCCCAGCATTTT.

This rearrangement joins TRBV6-2 or TRBV6-3 to TRBJ1-5, with 7 bases that match TRBD1. The germline V gene encodes CDR1 MNHEY and CDR2 SVGEGT. Trimming removed 6 bases from V and 13 bases from J; junction bases left unmatched: 18. The CDR3 has 15 residues. CDR3 DNA: TGTGCCAGCAGCTTACCTAGACAGGGAGCCCGGCCACAGCATTTT. Its translation: CASSLPRQGARPQHF.

The chain couples TRBV4-1 to TRBJ2-3; TRBD1 matches at 9 bases. The length of the CDR3 is 18 residues. Germline CDR1 and CDR2: MGHRA and YSYEKL. The trim removed 10 bases at V and 2 bases at J, leaving 19 bases unmatched. In DNA, the CDR3 is TGCGCCAACTCGGACAGGGGAGGCCGGTGGCCTCTCACAGATACGCAGTATTTT. This sequence encodes CANSDRGGRWPLTDTQYF.

This clonotype has only a few counts. This chain uses TRBV7-2 with TRBJ2-1; 7 bases line up with TRBD1. With V trimmed by 10 bases and J by 0 bases, 9 bases remained unmatched. Germline V gives CDR1 SGHTA, CDR2 FQGNSA. The CDR3 spans 15 residues. In DNA, the CDR3 is TGTGCCATTTCGCCCAGGGGGAGCTCCTACAATGAGCAGTTCTTC. Its translation is CAISPRGSSYNEQFF.

The V gene is TRBV7-2, the J gene TRBJ1-2; D unclear. Trimming left V 1 base short and J 5 bases short, with 11 bases between. The CDR3 runs to 14 residues. The germline CDR1 and CDR2 sequences are SGHTA and FQGNSA. CDR3 amino acids: CASSLVSAEYGYTF. The CDR3 coding sequence is TGTGCCAGCAGCTTAGTTAGTGCAGAATATGGCTACACCTTC.